These 24 T cell receptor beta chains originate from one sample sequenced in a study of blood T cell repertoires in COVID-19. Clones were sequenced by immunoSEQ multiplex PCR, and TCRdb holds only the in-frame ones, with some missing. The repertoire consists of approximately 53,000 clones, with around 73% occurring once and the leading ten covering about 6.1%. What was sequenced was PBMCs or T cells enriched from blood (not recorded which). The source is a woman in her 50s with acute COVID-19.

The chain carries TRBV9 and TRBJ1-3, with 8 bases aligning to TRBD1. The ends lost 3 bases at V and 3 bases at J; junction bases unmatched: 5. The CDR3 loop spans 15 amino acids. The germline CDR1 and CDR2 sequences are SGDLS and YYNGEE. CDR3 protein: CASSATGGFGNTIYF. CDR3 sequence (DNA): TGTGCCAGCAGCGCTACAGGGGGTTTTGGAAACACCATATATTTT.

The chain couples TRBV11-3 to TRBJ2-4, with D perhaps matching TRBD1 (6 bases). The V gene lost 2 bases and the J gene lost 5 bases, with 7 bases spanning the gap. This CDR3 contains 13 residues. The germline CDR1 and CDR2 sequences are SGHNT and YENEEA. This CDR3 is CASSLWGQNIQYF. The CDR3 DNA reads as TGTGCCAGCAGCTTATGGGGGCAAAACATTCAGTACTTC.

This rearrangement joins TRBV10-1 to TRBJ2-7; TRBD1 might be the D (5 bases). The V gene's germline CDR1 is WNHNN and CDR2 SYGVQD (reference sequence). V was shortened by 6 bases and J by 5 bases, with 14 bases between the two germline ends. This CDR3 contains 13 residues. DNA for the CDR3: TGCGCCAGCAGCTTCCAGGGTCGGAACGAGCAGTACTTC. Protein: CASSFQGRNEQYF.

The rearrangement uses TRBV5-5 and TRBJ2-5; D is perhaps TRBD2 (7 bases). The CDR3 spans 16 residues. Per the germline V gene, CDR1 is SGHKS and CDR2 is YYEKEE (reference sequence). The germline V and J ends were trimmed by 8 bases and 4 bases, with 24 bases remaining between them. CDR3 loop: CASSKPGGEWPETQYF. In DNA form, the CDR3 reads TGTGCCAGTTCGAAGCCGGGGGGCGAATGGCCAGAGACCCAGTACTTC.

CDR3 nucleotides: TGTGCCAGTAGTAGGAGCTCCTATAATTCACCCCTCCACTTT. Amino acid sequence: CASSRSSYNSPLHF. V usage is TRBV19 and J usage is TRBJ1-6, with D unclear. Germline V CDR1 and CDR2: LNHDA, SQIVND (reference sequence). V was clipped by 4 bases and J by 0 bases, with 4 bases between them. The CDR3 contains 14 residues. Looking up the rest from reference TRBV19 and TRBJ1-6 gives the full variable domain: DGGITQSPKYLFRKEGQNVTLSCEQNLNHDAMYWYRQDPGQGLRLIYYSQIVNDFQKGDIAEGYSVSREKKESFPLTVTSAQKNPTAFYLCASSRSSYNSPLHFGNGTRLTVT.

For the CDR3, the DNA is TGTGCCAGCAGTTTACGGCGGGCAGATACGCAGTATTTT. This codes for CASSLRRADTQYF. The chain links TRBV27 to TRBJ2-3, with D possibly TRBD2 on 5 matching bases. With 2 bases removed from V and 4 bases from J, the gap between germline ends came to 7 bases. This CDR3 is built from 13 residues. Germline loops: CDR1 MNHEY, CDR2 SMNVEV (reference sequence).

The J gene is TRBJ2-1, the V gene TRBV9; TRBD2 matches at 9 bases. CDR3 length: 12 residues. Germline V gene data show CDR1 as SGDLS and CDR2 as YYNGEE. After removal of 4 bases from V and 7 bases from J, the junction contained 0 bases not matched to a gene. The CDR3 bases are TGTGCCAGCAGCACTAGCGGGAATGAGCAGTTCTTC. It translates to CASSTSGNEQFF.

This clone is a singleton in its sample. The V call is TRBV6-6, the J call TRBJ2-4; 10 bases map to TRBD2. The length of the CDR3 is 16 residues. Trimming removed 7 bases from V and 5 bases from J; junction bases left unmatched: 11. Germline V CDR1 and CDR2: MNHNY, SVGAGI (reference sequence). The CDR3 protein is CASTLGASGGQNIQYF. In DNA, the CDR3 is TGTGCCAGCACCCTTGGGGCTAGCGGGGGCCAAAACATTCAGTACTTC.

The rearrangement links TRBV10-3 to TRBJ2-6, with 7 bases fitting TRBD1. Germline V gives CDR1 ENHRY, CDR2 SYGVKD. The CDR3 spans 16 residues. J was trimmed by 0 bases and V by 9 bases; bases with no gene match: 8. CDR3 loop: CAIGQGVASGANVLTF. The CDR3 DNA reads as TGTGCCATTGGGCAGGGGGTAGCCTCTGGGGCCAACGTCCTGACTTTC.

V and J are TRBV11-2 and TRBJ2-7; D unresolved. Germline CDR1 SGHAT, CDR2 FQNNGV. V lost 1 base to trimming and J lost 3 bases, with 7 bases between them. The CDR3 loop spans 13 amino acids. CDR3 DNA: TGTGCCAGCAGCTTAGGCGAACTCTACGAGCAGTACTTC. It encodes CASSLGELYEQYF.

The chain employs TRBV2 and TRBJ2-6; tentatively, D is TRBD1 (6 bases). The CDR3 loop spans 16 amino acids. CDR1 and CDR2 (germline): SNHLY, FYNNEI. V shed 6 bases and J shed 0 bases, with 12 bases lying between them. CDR3 amino acids: CASRQGVSSGANVLTF. The DNA of the CDR3 is TGTGCCAGCAGACAGGGTGTAAGCTCTGGGGCCAACGTCCTGACTTTC.

The V gene is TRBV11-1, the J gene TRBJ2-7, with 7 positions matching TRBD2. The CDR3 spans 15 residues. Germline V CDR1 and CDR2: SGHAT, FQDESV (reference sequence). V shed 3 bases, J shed 0 bases, and the junction held 5 bases outside the gene matches. The CDR3 bases are TGTGCCAGCAGCTTGGGGAGGGCCCCCTCCTACGAGCAGTACTTC. It is translated as CASSLGRAPSYEQYF. Drawing the rest from reference TRBV11-1 and TRBJ2-7, the complete variable domain is EAEVAQSPRYKITEKSQAVAFWCDPISGHATLYWYRQILGQGPELLVQFQDESVVDDSQLPKDRFSAERLKGVDSTLKIQPAELGDSAMYLCASSLGRAPSYEQYFGPGTRLTVT.

V usage is TRBV6-5 and J usage is TRBJ2-5; D gene uncertain. Trimming shortened V by 6 bases and J by 5 bases, and 16 bases separated the two germline ends. This CDR3 comprises 14 residues. Germline CDR1 and CDR2: MNHEY and SVGAGI. The chain's CDR3 is CASSPPGLLETQYF. In nucleotides, the CDR3 is TGTGCCAGCAGCCCCCCCGGTCTTCTGGAGACCCAGTACTTC.

This chain connects TRBV28 to TRBJ1-1; 7 bases are a match to TRBD1. Trimming at V came to 5 bases and at J to 0 bases, leaving 9 bases not matched to a gene. CDR1 is MDHEN and CDR2 is SYDVKM in the germline V gene. This CDR3 spans 16 amino acids. CDR3 sequence (DNA): TGTGCCAGCAGTCCCGACAGGGAAGACCTGAACACTGAAGCTTTCTTT. Translating it yields CASSPDREDLNTEAFF.

CDR3 DNA: TGTGCCACCGGGACAGGGACGAACGAGCAGTACTTC. Translation gives CATGTGTNEQYF. The rearrangement uses TRBV10-3 and TRBJ2-7; 9 bases map to TRBD1. The J segment lost 5 bases and the V segment lost 10 bases, leaving 6 bases of the junction unmatched. This CDR3 contains 12 residues. The germline V gene encodes CDR1 ENHRY and CDR2 SYGVKD.

The chain carries TRBV19 and TRBJ1-4, with D tentatively TRBD1 (5 bases). V lost 5 bases and J lost 1, with 11 bases in between. Germline assignment: CDR1 LNHDA and CDR2 SQIVND (reference sequence). CDR3 size: 15 residues. CDR3 nucleotide sequence: TGTGCCAGTAGTGCCCGGGGGGTAACTAATGAAAAACTGTTTTTT. This encodes CASSARGVTNEKLFF.

The chain employs TRBV3-1 (or the pseudogene TRBV3-2) and TRBJ2-7, with TRBD1 matching 7 bases. The germline CDR1 and CDR2 sequences are LGHDT and YNNKEL (reference sequence). This CDR3 has 14 amino acids. With 5 bases clipped from V and 2 bases from J, the junction kept 6 bases outside the gene matches. The CDR3 sequence is CASSGRTGTYEQYF. DNA of the CDR3: TGTGCCAGCAGCGGTCGGACAGGAACCTACGAGCAGTACTTC.

V gene TRBV28 combines with J gene TRBJ1-2, with 7 bases aligning to TRBD1. This CDR3 is built from 12 residues. The germline CDR1 and CDR2 sequences are MDHEN and SYDVKM. Trimming at V came to 5 bases and at J to 7 bases, leaving 4 bases not matched to a gene. The CDR3 nucleotides are TGTGCCAGCAGTCCCGGGACAGTTGGCTACACCTTC. Translation: CASSPGTVGYTF.

Only one count was recorded for this clone. The chain has TRBV11-3 and TRBJ1-2, with TRBD1 matching 7 bases. The germline V gene encodes CDR1 SGHNT and CDR2 YENEEA. V gave up 4 bases and J gave up 6 bases; unmatched junction bases: 8. The CDR3 has 14 residues. CDR3 sequence: CASSSLGTVDGYTF. The CDR3, as DNA: TGTGCCAGCAGCTCTCTAGGGACAGTCGATGGCTACACCTTC.

The chain has TRBV12-5 and TRBJ2-3; TRBD1 aligns across 11 bases. CDR3 length: 15 amino acids. Germline V gene data show CDR1 as LGHNT and CDR2 as FRNRAP. V lost 3 bases and J lost 5; bases outside the gene matches: 4. DNA for the CDR3: TGTGCTAGTGGTTTAGGACAGGGGGCAGGAGATACGCAGTATTTT. It codes for CASGLGQGAGDTQYF.

The chain links TRBV9 to TRBJ2-1; D not resolved. The length of the CDR3 is 13 residues. The germline V gene encodes CDR1 SGDLS and CDR2 YYNGEE. Trimming stripped 4 bases from V and 6 bases from J, with 11 bases between. The CDR3 DNA is TGTGCCAGCAGCTTAAGTTCGGTCAATGAGCAGTTCTTC. It codes for CASSLSSVNEQFF.

This clone was seen once. This chain connects TRBV19 to TRBJ1-6; a possible D gene is TRBD1 (6 bases). The V gene's germline CDR1 is LNHDA and CDR2 SQIVND (reference sequence). The CDR3 extends over 14 amino acids. V was shortened by 7 bases and J by 3 bases, with 10 bases between the two germline ends. The CDR3 here is CASNRDGYNSPLHF. The CDR3 DNA reads TGTGCCAGTAACAGGGATGGCTATAATTCACCCCTCCACTTT.

The chain has TRBV5-1 and TRBJ1-2; D perhaps matches TRBD1 (6 bases). The ends were cut back, 6 bases at V and 2 bases at J, with 11 bases in the middle. The germline CDR1 and CDR2 sequences are SGHRS and YFSETQ. This CDR3 is 13 amino acids long. The CDR3 is CASTNDRNYGYTF. The CDR3 DNA follows: TGCGCCAGCACCAACGACAGGAACTATGGCTACACCTTC.

This chain joins TRBV7-9 and TRBJ1-2; tentative D call: TRBD1 (6 bases). V shed 2 bases and J shed 7 bases, with 14 bases lying between them. The germline V gene has CDR1 SEHNR and CDR2 FQNEAQ (reference sequence). This CDR3 region has 14 residues. The CDR3: CASSLSQGVAGYTF. CDR3 coding DNA: TGTGCCAGCAGCTTATCACAGGGTGTCGCTGGCTACACCTTC. Using reference TRBV7-9 and TRBJ1-2 for the parts outside the CDR3, the full variable domain is DTGVSQNPRHKITKRGQNVTFRCDPISEHNRLYWYRQTLGQGPEFLTYFQNEAQLEKSRLLSDRFSAERPKGSFSTLEIQRTEQGDSAMYLCASSLSQGVAGYTFGSGTRLTVV.